This TCR beta chain was recorded in a study of T cells in Graves' hyperthyroidism and ophthalmopathy. The CDR3 has 15 residues. V was shortened by 6 bases and J by 0 bases, with 14 bases between the two germline ends. Germline assignment: CDR1 LGHDT and CDR2 YNNKEL (reference sequence). RNA transcripts provided the source from which TCR beta CDR3 regions were amplified. Initially, a first-round RT-PCR of the TCR CDR3 employed the HTBI primer set. TCRdb reprocessed the multiplex PCR reads via MiXCR and lists one record per CDR3 protein. In the table there are almost 350,000 distinct CDR3 sequences, 15% to 20% of which are singletons. This clonotype showed up many times.

Material for sequencing was blood. This receptor was taken from a woman aged 40 to 50 with Graves' ophthalmopathy. This rearrangement joins TRBV3-1 to TRBJ1-1, with D perhaps matching TRBD1 (6 bases). The CDR3 DNA reads as TGTGCCAGCAGACTACAGGGACCCATGAACACTGAAGCTTTCTTT. Amino acids: CASRLQGPMNTEAFF.